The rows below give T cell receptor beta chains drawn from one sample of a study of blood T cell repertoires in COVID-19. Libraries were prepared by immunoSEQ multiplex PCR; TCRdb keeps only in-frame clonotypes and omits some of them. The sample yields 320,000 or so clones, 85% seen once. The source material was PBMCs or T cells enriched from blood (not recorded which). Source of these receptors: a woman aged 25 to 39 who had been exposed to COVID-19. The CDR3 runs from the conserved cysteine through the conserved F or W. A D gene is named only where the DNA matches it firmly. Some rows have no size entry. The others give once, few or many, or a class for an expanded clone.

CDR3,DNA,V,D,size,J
CASSPWDRDSGNTIYF,TGTGCCAGCAGTCCATGGGACAGAGACTCTGGAAACACCATATATTTT,TRBV6-2/TRBV6-3,TRBD1,-,TRBJ1-3
CASSVYQGASEAFF,TGTGCCAGCAGCGTATATCAGGGGGCCTCTGAAGCTTTCTTT,TRBV9,TRBD1,-,TRBJ1-1
CASGVGDTYFSYNSPLHF,TGCGCCAGCGGCGTGGGGGACACTTACTTCTCCTATAATTCACCCCTCCACTTT,TRBV23-1,-,-,TRBJ1-6
CASSLGGPRDGQPQHF,TGTGCCAGCAGCTTAGGTGGGCCCAGAGATGGTCAGCCCCAGCATTTT,TRBV7-2,-,-,TRBJ1-5
CAITSNQGAPNYGYTF,TGTGCCATCACTTCCAATCAGGGGGCCCCTAACTATGGCTACACCTTC,TRBV10-3,TRBD1,-,TRBJ1-2
CASRRTSAGEQFF,TGTGCCAGCAGGCGGACTAGCGCGGGTGAGCAGTTCTTC,TRBV7-2,TRBD2,-,TRBJ2-1
CASSSIAGGRGETQYF,TGTGCCAGCAGCTCAATAGCGGGGGGTAGAGGGGAGACCCAGTACTTC,TRBV11-2,TRBD2,-,TRBJ2-5
CASSQEGGDQETQYF,TGTGCCAGCAGCCAAGAGGGGGGTGACCAAGAGACCCAGTACTTC,TRBV4-2,-,few,TRBJ2-5
CASNPASHPNYGYTF,TGTGCCAGCAACCCAGCGTCACATCCTAACTATGGCTACACCTTC,TRBV2,-,-,TRBJ1-2
CASSLAFVKGQSSYEQYF,TGTGCCAGCAGCTTAGCATTTGTTAAAGGACAGAGCTCCTACGAGCAGTACTTC,TRBV7-2,-,-,TRBJ2-7
CAWSVLEGVGGYTF,TGTGCCTGGAGTGTTTTGGAGGGTGTAGGAGGCTACACCTTC,TRBV30,-,-,TRBJ1-2
CASTLQGAGNTIYF,TGTGCCAGTACCCTACAGGGTGCCGGAAACACCATATATTTT,TRBV19,-,-,TRBJ1-3
CASSQVKRQETQYF,TGTGCCAGCAGCCAAGTTAAGCGACAAGAGACCCAGTACTTC,TRBV3-1/TRBV3-2,-,-,TRBJ2-5
CASSPEGARDEKLFF,TGTGCCAGCAGCCCAGAGGGGGCGCGCGATGAAAAACTGTTTTTT,TRBV7-8,TRBD1,-,TRBJ1-4
CASSMTSPAAGELFF,TGTGCCAGTAGTATGACTAGCCCTGCGGCCGGGGAGCTGTTTTTT,TRBV19,TRBD2,-,TRBJ2-2
CASSPFRQGKADTQYF,TGTGCCAGCAGCCCATTTCGACAGGGGAAGGCAGATACGCAGTATTTT,TRBV14,TRBD1,-,TRBJ2-3
CASSSPGGNGYTF,TGTGCCAGCAGCTCGCCAGGAGGGAATGGCTACACCTTC,TRBV7-3,-,-,TRBJ1-2
CASSIGLAGGYEQYF,TGTGCCAGTAGTATCGGACTAGCGGGAGGGTACGAGCAGTACTTC,TRBV19,TRBD2,-,TRBJ2-7
CAISGGDRNTGELFF,TGTGCCATCAGTGGCGGAGACAGAAACACCGGGGAGCTGTTTTTT,TRBV10-3,-,-,TRBJ2-2
CASSVTDRSNVGNTIYF,TGTGCCAGCAGCGTTACCGACAGGTCGAATGTTGGAAACACCATATATTTT,TRBV9,-,-,TRBJ1-3
CASSEQETGAFF,TGTGCCAGCAGTGAACAGGAAACGGGGGCTTTCTTT,TRBV2,-,once,TRBJ1-1
CASSQDSVGAGTYF,-,TRBV4-1,-,-,TRBJ2-7
CASSQRGGTGELFF,TGTGCCAGCTCGCAGCGGGGGGGCACCGGGGAGCTGTTTTTT,TRBV27,TRBD2,few,TRBJ2-2
CASSFQRELETQYF,TGTGCCAGCAGCTTTCAGCGGGAGTTAGAGACCCAGTACTTC,TRBV3-1/TRBV3-2,TRBD2,once,TRBJ2-5
CASSEPDRGSYEQYF,TGTGCCAGCAGTGAACCCGACAGGGGGTCCTACGAGCAGTACTTC,TRBV25-1,TRBD1,-,TRBJ2-7
CASGPQGVKGTDTQYF,TGTGCCAGCGGACCACAGGGTGTGAAAGGCACAGATACGCAGTATTTT,TRBV27,-,-,TRBJ2-3
CASSIMDRGENQPQHF,TGTGCCAGTAGTATAATGGACAGGGGAGAAAACCAGCCCCAGCATTTT,TRBV19,TRBD1,-,TRBJ1-5
CASRWGPPGELFF,TGTGCCAGCAGATGGGGGCCCCCCGGGGAGCTGTTTTTT,TRBV12-3/TRBV12-4,-,-,TRBJ2-2
CASSLLIGGVVDEQFF,TGTGCCAGCAGCTTATTAATCGGGGGGGTTGTGGATGAGCAGTTCTTC,TRBV11-2,TRBD2,-,TRBJ2-1